A selection of T cell receptor beta chains follows, all from one sample in a study of shared clonotypes between healthy human individuals. The table came from immunoSEQ multiplex PCR; TCRdb's copy has only in-frame clones and leaves some out. The data contain around 2.1 million clones, 90% to 97% of them singletons. The sample consisted of naive CD4+ T cells sorted from blood. Source of these receptors: a man between 18 and 29 years old in good health. Both conserved end residues are part of each CDR3. Fields, in order: V gene, D gene, clone size, J gene, CDR3 protein, CDR3 DNA. The D gene is left open where the match is weak. Rows may omit the clone size; those that give it use once, few, many or a size class.

TRBV6-5	.	.	TRBJ2-5	CASGVTGGGETQYF	TGTGCCAGCGGAGTCACAGGGGGGGGAGAGACCCAGTACTTC
TRBV15	TRBD1	.	TRBJ1-4	CATSRDGQGGEKLFF	TGTGCCACCAGCAGAGATGGACAGGGAGGTGAAAAACTGTTTTTT
TRBV25-1	.	.	TRBJ1-4	CASSESEGIGEKLFF	TGTGCCAGCAGTGAATCTGAGGGGATCGGTGAAAAACTGTTTTTT
TRBV7-9	.	.	TRBJ2-7	CASRPLGTQPLEQYF	TGTGCCAGCAGGCCCTTGGGGACCCAACCTTTAGAGCAGTACTTC
TRBV30	.	.	TRBJ2-5	CAWSVRRAETQYF	TGTGCCTGGAGTGTAAGGAGGGCAGAGACCCAGTACTTC
TRBV7-2	.	.	TRBJ1-3	CASSLATGLSGNTIYF	TGTGCCAGCAGCTTAGCCACAGGGCTCTCTGGAAACACCATATATTTT
TRBV28	.	.	TRBJ1-2	CASSLWTEPRGYTF	TGTGCCAGCAGTTTATGGACAGAACCACGGGGCTACACCTTC
TRBV5-4	TRBD1	.	TRBJ1-6	CASSFEGQGASPLHF	TGTGCCAGCAGCTTTGAAGGACAGGGAGCTTCACCCCTCCACTTT
TRBV2	TRBD2	.	TRBJ2-3	CASSISGSTDTQYF	TGTGCCAGCAGTATTAGCGGGAGCACAGATACGCAGTATTTT
TRBV28	.	.	TRBJ1-2	CASSYPYRTNYGYTF	TGTGCCAGCAGTTACCCCTACAGGACCAACTATGGCTACACCTTC
TRBV7-2	TRBD2	once	TRBJ2-5	CASSRRTSGQETQYF	TGTGCCAGCAGCCGCCGGACTAGCGGTCAAGAGACCCAGTACTTC
TRBV6-6	TRBD1	.	TRBJ1-5	CASSMGTGFNQPQHF	TGTGCCAGCAGTATGGGGACAGGGTTCAATCAGCCCCAGCATTTT
TRBV19	TRBD1	.	TRBJ2-1	CASSIGTGSWGEQFF	TGTGCCAGTAGTATTGGGACAGGGTCATGGGGGGAGCAGTTCTTC
TRBV5-6	TRBD2	once	TRBJ2-7	CASSLTSGRRYEQYF	TGTGCCAGCAGCTTGACTAGCGGGAGACGGTACGAGCAGTACTTC
TRBV28	TRBD1	.	TRBJ1-2	CASSGTVYGYTF	TGTGCCAGCAGCGGGACAGTCTATGGCTACACCTTC
TRBV4-1	.	.	TRBJ2-1	CASSPHSWSYNEQFF	TGCGCCAGCAGCCCCCATAGCTGGTCCTACAATGAGCAGTTCTTC
TRBV30	.	.	TRBJ1-6	CAWSVLEQYNSPLHF	TGTGCCTGGAGTGTATTGGAACAGTATAATTCACCCCTCCACTTT
TRBV6-4	.	.	TRBJ2-1	CASSDDTLGYNEQFF	TGTGCCAGCAGTGACGACACCCTCGGATACAATGAGCAGTTCTTC
TRBV7-9	.	.	TRBJ1-1	CASSLDRITVYTEAFF	TGTGCCAGCAGCCTCGACCGCATTACAGTTTACACTGAAGCTTTCTTT
TRBV2	.	.	TRBJ2-7	CASRGFKGYEQYF	TGTGCCAGCAGAGGGTTTAAGGGCTACGAGCAGTACTTC
TRBV27	TRBD1	.	TRBJ1-2	CATSPDRGYGYTF	TGTGCCACCTCCCCCGACAGGGGCTATGGCTACACCTTC
TRBV6-1	TRBD1	.	TRBJ2-7	CASSVGQGEQYF	TGTGCCAGCAGTGTTGGACAGGGAGAGCAGTACTTC
TRBV6-5	.	.	TRBJ2-7	CASSYAPTSLPYEQYF	TGTGCCAGCAGTTACGCACCAACTAGCTTACCCTACGAGCAGTACTTC
TRBV7-2	.	.	TRBJ2-7	CASSSDWIYEQYF	TGTGCCAGCAGTTCCGACTGGATCTACGAGCAGTACTTC
TRBV5-6	.	.	TRBJ2-3	CASSPGGFTDTQYF	TGTGCCAGCAGCCCCGGCGGTTTCACAGATACGCAGTATTTT
TRBV5-1	TRBD2	.	TRBJ2-3	CASSFSGGTDTQYF	TGCGCCAGCAGCTTTAGCGGGGGGACAGATACGCAGTATTTT
TRBV25-1	.	.	TRBJ1-1	CASSKTAFTEAFF	TGTGCCAGCAGTAAGACAGCTTTTACTGAAGCTTTCTTT
TRBV30	.	.	TRBJ1-4	CAWGGPNEKLFF	TGTGCCTGGGGGGGGCCTAATGAAAAACTGTTTTTT
TRBV2	TRBD1	.	TRBJ1-2	CASSDSPTGRDGYTF	TGTGCCAGCAGTGATTCCCCGACAGGGAGGGATGGCTACACCTTC